The present TCR beta chain was sequenced within a study of T cell responses to AZD1222 COVID-19 vaccine. Method: immunoSEQ multiplex PCR; TCRdb's copy keeps in-frame clones and lacks some. In the table there are roughly 200,000 clones, about 93% of which are singletons. The study, taken as a whole, reports: Once two AZD1222 doses were given, Spike-specific TCR breadth and depth went up.

This clone was counted once. Its matching antigen is unknown. The CDR3 loop spans 12 amino acids. V was clipped by 8 bases and J by 2 bases, with 10 bases between them. This material consisted of peripheral blood, taken on day 0 of MenACWY control vaccination. This clonotype was obtained from an adult in good health. The chain recombines TRBV12-3 or TRBV12-4 with TRBJ2-7, with D possibly matching TRBD2 (5 bases). The CDR3: CASEGFPYEQYF. In DNA, the CDR3 is TGTGCCAGCGAGGGTTTCCCCTACGAGCAGTACTTC.